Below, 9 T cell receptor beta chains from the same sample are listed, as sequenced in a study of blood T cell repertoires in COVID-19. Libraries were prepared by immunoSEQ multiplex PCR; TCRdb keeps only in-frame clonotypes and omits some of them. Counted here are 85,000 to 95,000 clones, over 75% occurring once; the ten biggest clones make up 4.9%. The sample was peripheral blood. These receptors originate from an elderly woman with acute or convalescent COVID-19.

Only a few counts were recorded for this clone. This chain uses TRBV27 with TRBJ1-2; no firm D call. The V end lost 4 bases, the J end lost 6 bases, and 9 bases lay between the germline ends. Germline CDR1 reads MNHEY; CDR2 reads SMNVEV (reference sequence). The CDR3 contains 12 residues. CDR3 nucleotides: TGTGCCAGCAGTTCCCTCGGGGATGGCTACACCTTC. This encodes CASSSLGDGYTF.

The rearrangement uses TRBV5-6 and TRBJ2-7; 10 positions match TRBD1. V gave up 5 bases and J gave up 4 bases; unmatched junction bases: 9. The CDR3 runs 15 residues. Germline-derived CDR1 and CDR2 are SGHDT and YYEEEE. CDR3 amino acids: CASSRPGQGLYEQYF. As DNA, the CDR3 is TGTGCCAGCAGTCGGCCGGGACAGGGGCTTTACGAGCAGTACTTC. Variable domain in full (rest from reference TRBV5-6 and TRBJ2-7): DAGVTQSPTHLIKTRGQQVTLRCSPKSGHDTVSWYQQALGQGPQFIFQYYEEEERQRGNFPDRFSGHQFPNYSSELNVNALLLGDSALYLCASSRPGQGLYEQYFGPGTRLTVT.

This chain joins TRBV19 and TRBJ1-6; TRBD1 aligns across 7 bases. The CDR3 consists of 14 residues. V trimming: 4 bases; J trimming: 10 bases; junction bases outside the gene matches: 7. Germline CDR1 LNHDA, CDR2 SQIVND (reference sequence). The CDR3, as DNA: TGTGCCAGTAGTACGGACAGGACGGGATCACCCCTCCACTTT. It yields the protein CASSTDRTGSPLHF.

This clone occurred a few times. CDR3 sequence: CASSLRQSNEKLFF. The CDR3 DNA follows: TGTGCCAGCAGCTTAAGACAGTCTAATGAAAAACTGTTTTTT. The rearrangement links TRBV7-9 to TRBJ1-4; tentative D call: TRBD1 (5 bases). Germline V gene sequence: CDR1 SEHNR, CDR2 FQNEAQ (reference sequence). The CDR3 extends over 14 amino acids. Deletions cut 2 bases from V and 3 bases from J, with 7 bases between. The entire variable domain, with the rest obtained from reference TRBV7-9 and TRBJ1-4, is as follows: DTGVSQNPRHKITKRGQNVTFRCDPISEHNRLYWYRQTLGQGPEFLTYFQNEAQLEKSRLLSDRFSAERPKGSFSTLEIQRTEQGDSAMYLCASSLRQSNEKLFFGSGTQLSVL.

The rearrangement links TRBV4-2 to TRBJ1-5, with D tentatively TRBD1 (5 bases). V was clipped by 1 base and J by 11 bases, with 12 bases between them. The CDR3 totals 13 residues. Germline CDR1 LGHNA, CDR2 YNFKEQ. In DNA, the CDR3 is TGTGCCAGCAGCCAAGTTGGGGGGGAGGCCCAGCATTTT. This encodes CASSQVGGEAQHF.

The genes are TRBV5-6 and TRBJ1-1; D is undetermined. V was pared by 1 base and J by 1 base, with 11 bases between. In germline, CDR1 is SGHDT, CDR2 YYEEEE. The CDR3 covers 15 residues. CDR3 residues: CASSLMGRKNTEAFF. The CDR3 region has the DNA TGTGCCAGCAGCTTGATGGGCAGAAAGAACACTGAAGCTTTCTTT.

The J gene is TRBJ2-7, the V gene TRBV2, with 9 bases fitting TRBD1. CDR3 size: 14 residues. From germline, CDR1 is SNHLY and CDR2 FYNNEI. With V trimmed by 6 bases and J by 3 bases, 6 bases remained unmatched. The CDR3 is CASRGDREVYEQYF. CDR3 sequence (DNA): TGTGCCAGCAGGGGGGACAGGGAGGTCTACGAGCAGTACTTC.

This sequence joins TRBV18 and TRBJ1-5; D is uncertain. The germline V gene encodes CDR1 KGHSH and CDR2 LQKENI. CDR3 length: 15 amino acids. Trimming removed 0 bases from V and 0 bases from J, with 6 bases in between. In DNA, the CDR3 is TGTGCCAGCTCACCACCGGGCTTTAGCAATCAGCCCCAGCATTTT. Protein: CASSPPGFSNQPQHF.

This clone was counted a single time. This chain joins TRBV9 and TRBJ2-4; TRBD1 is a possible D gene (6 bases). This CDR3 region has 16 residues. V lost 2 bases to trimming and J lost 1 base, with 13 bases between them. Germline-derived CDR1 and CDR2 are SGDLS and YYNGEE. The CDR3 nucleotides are TGTGCCAGCAGCGTCACAGGGAACAAGGCCAAAAACATTCAGTACTTC. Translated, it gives CASSVTGNKAKNIQYF.